This TCR beta chain was captured in a study of early T cells in non-severe SARS-CoV-2 infection. Study at large: Unsorted whole blood bulk RNA was sequenced, with unpaired chains. Study-wide points: VDJdb matching, biased toward anti-spike CD8 responses, missed private and CD4 specificities.

CDR3 length: 17 residues. After removal of 6 bases from V and 4 bases from J, the junction contained 15 bases not matched to a gene. This clonotype came up many times. The antigen remains undetermined. Individual cDNA molecules each received unique molecular identifiers attached to them. TCRdb processed the 5' RACE reads anew with MiXCR; each CDR3 protein has one entry. The table shows 70,000 to 95,000 distinct CDR3 sequences, with more than 7.5% occurring only once. What was sequenced was whole blood. The source is an adult who was a healthcare worker with PCR-confirmed SARS-CoV-2 infection or an uninfected control (not recorded which). The chain employs TRBV12-3 or TRBV12-4 and TRBJ1-1; 9 nucleotides match TRBD1. The CDR3 loop is CASSLRGQGLKGTEAFF. CDR3 bases: TGTGCCAGCAGCCTACGAGGACAGGGGTTAAAGGGCACTGAAGCTTTCTTT.